One sample yielded the 22 T cell receptor beta chains listed below, sequenced in a study of blood T cell repertoires in COVID-19. Sequencing was performed with immunoSEQ multiplex PCR; in TCRdb, only in-frame clones are kept and a portion is missing. The data hold fewer than 250,000 clones, with 80% to 90% observed a single time. Sequences were obtained from PBMCs or T cells enriched from blood (not recorded which). The receptors shown here come from a woman in her forties or fifties who had been exposed to COVID-19.

V usage is TRBV15 and J usage is TRBJ1-1, with TRBD1 matching over 7 bases. Per germline, CDR1 LNHNV and CDR2 YYDKDF (reference sequence). With V trimmed by 1 base and J by 5 bases, 13 bases remained unmatched. The CDR3 sequence is 17 residues long. CDR3 sequence reads: CATSRGIVRQGKTEAFF. CDR3 bases: TGTGCCACCAGCAGAGGGATCGTCCGACAGGGAAAGACTGAAGCTTTCTTT.

CDR3 sequence (DNA): TGTGCCAGCAGCTTAGCGCCTAGTCCCTCCTACGAGCAGTACTTC. This translates into CASSLAPSPSYEQYF. The rearrangement uses TRBV7-2 and TRBJ2-7; D not resolved. The V end was cut by 0 bases, the J end by 0 bases, with 9 bases between. The CDR3 contains 15 residues. Per germline, CDR1 SGHTA and CDR2 FQGNSA. Full variable domain (rest looked up from reference TRBV7-2 and TRBJ2-7): GAGVSQSPSNKVTEKGKDVELRCDPISGHTALYWYRQSLGQGLEFLIYFQGNSAPDKSGLPSDRFSAERTGGSVSTLTIQRTQQEDSAVYLCASSLAPSPSYEQYFGPGTRLTVT.

The chain uses TRBV7-2 and TRBJ2-5, with TRBD2 identical over 8 bases. This CDR3 comprises 15 residues. Losses at the gene ends were 4 bases for V and 5 bases for J; bases not matched to a gene: 9. Germline V gene lookup returns CDR1 SGHTA and CDR2 FQGNSA. The chain's CDR3 is CASSSTSGKRETQYF. CDR3 coding DNA: TGTGCCAGCAGCTCTACTAGCGGAAAGAGGGAGACCCAGTACTTC. Full variable domain (missing parts from reference TRBV7-2 and TRBJ2-5): GAGVSQSPSNKVTEKGKDVELRCDPISGHTALYWYRQSLGQGLEFLIYFQGNSAPDKSGLPSDRFSAERTGGSVSTLTIQRTQQEDSAVYLCASSSTSGKRETQYFGPGTRLLVL.

The chain employs TRBV27 and TRBJ1-3; D may be TRBD1 (6 bases). The length of the CDR3 is 17 residues. The V end lost 5 bases, the J end lost 2 bases, and 19 bases lay between the germline ends. CDR1 is MNHEY and CDR2 is SMNVEV in the germline V gene (reference sequence). The CDR3 is CASSPTRGPGTGNTIYF. CDR3 nucleotide sequence: TGTGCCAGCAGTCCGACCAGGGGTCCCGGGACTGGAAACACCATATATTTT.

The chain is built from TRBV10-1 and TRBJ2-5; D is undetermined. Germline CDR1 reads WNHNN; CDR2 reads SYGVQD (reference sequence). The CDR3 runs 15 residues. The germline V and J ends were trimmed by 3 bases and 2 bases, with 13 bases remaining between them. The CDR3 reads CASSEYMGRQETQYF. DNA of the CDR3: TGCGCCAGCAGTGAATATATGGGCAGACAAGAGACCCAGTACTTC.

The chain has TRBV5-4 and TRBJ1-1; 8 bases match TRBD1. Trimming removed 3 bases from V and 0 bases from J; junction bases left unmatched: 7. The CDR3 spans 16 residues. Germline V CDR1 and CDR2: SGHNT, YYREEE (reference sequence). The CDR3 protein is CASSSRQGPMNTEAFF. DNA of the CDR3: TGTGCCAGCAGCTCAAGACAGGGGCCCATGAACACTGAAGCTTTCTTT. The complete variable domain, with remaining parts taken from reference TRBV5-4 and TRBJ1-1, reads ETGVTQSPTHLIKTRGQQVTLRCSSQSGHNTVSWYQQALGQGPQFIFQYYREEENGRGNFPPRFSGLQFPNYSSELNVNALELDDSALYLCASSSRQGPMNTEAFFGQGTRLTVV.

This chain joins TRBV5-8 and TRBJ2-3; no reliable D call. V lost 1 base and J lost 2, with 8 bases in between. CDR1 and CDR2 from the germline V gene are SGHTS and YDEGEE. This CDR3 has 14 amino acids. The CDR3, as DNA: TGTGCCAGCAGCTTGAACTCGCCCACAGATACGCAGTATTTT. Translation gives CASSLNSPTDTQYF.

CDR3: CATSRDRGQALYGYTF. The DNA of the CDR3 is TGTGCCACCAGCAGAGATCGGGGACAGGCTCTCTATGGCTACACCTTC. This chain links TRBV15 with TRBJ1-2; 8 bases line up with TRBD1. The V gene's germline CDR1 is LNHNV and CDR2 YYDKDF (reference sequence). There are 16 residues in the CDR3. V lost 0 bases, J lost 4 bases, and 7 bases stayed unmatched.

The rearrangement uses TRBV19 and TRBJ1-6; 9 bases line up with TRBD1. This CDR3 is built from 19 residues. V was pared by 4 bases and J by 3 bases, with 13 bases of the junction left unmatched. Germline assignment: CDR1 LNHDA and CDR2 SQIVND (reference sequence). Here the CDR3 DNA reads TGTGCCAGTAGTACCTGGATACAGGGGGCTACGGGCTATAATTCACCCCTCCACTTT. It translates to CASSTWIQGATGYNSPLHF.

This clone occurred a few times. The chain is built from TRBV4-3 and TRBJ2-1; no clear D gene. This CDR3 is built from 15 residues. V lost 4 bases and J lost 0, with 10 bases in between. The germline V gene has CDR1 LGHNA and CDR2 YSLEER. CDR3 nucleotide sequence: TGCGCCAGCAGCCCAAGCCTTAGCTCCTACAATGAGCAGTTCTTC. Its translation: CASSPSLSSYNEQFF.

The chain recombines TRBV5-1 with TRBJ1-4, with 8 bases lining up with TRBD1. The CDR3 contains 14 residues. Germline CDR1 is SGHRS and CDR2 is YFSETQ. Trimming cost V 2 bases and J 7 bases; bases outside gene matches: 4. In DNA, the CDR3 is TGCGCCAGCAGCTTAGGGACAGGTCTTGAAAAACTGTTTTTT. Translated: CASSLGTGLEKLFF.

The chain is built from TRBV18 and TRBJ1-2; D gene ambiguous. CDR1 is KGHSH and CDR2 is LQKENI in the germline V gene. CDR3 length: 15 amino acids. The V end lost 3 bases, the J end lost 4 bases, and 15 bases lay between the germline ends. CDR3 sequence: CASSPSEVRGYGYTF. The CDR3 DNA is TGTGCCAGCTCACCCTCAGAGGTTCGGGGCTATGGCTACACCTTC.

The V gene is TRBV7-8, the J gene TRBJ1-3; no firm D call. CDR1 and CDR2 from the germline V gene are SGHVS and FQNEAQ. The CDR3 covers 14 residues. V was cut by 0 bases and J by 8 bases, with 11 bases left in between. Written as DNA, the CDR3 is TGTGCCAGCAGCTTAGCCGGGGTTGCAGACACCATATATTTT. It yields the protein CASSLAGVADTIYF.

The J gene is TRBJ1-5, the V gene TRBV7-2, with 7 bases that match TRBD1. V dropped 1 base and J dropped 6; count of bases not matched to a gene: 9. This CDR3 is built from 16 residues. CDR1 is SGHTA, CDR2 FQGNSA, per germline. Here the CDR3 reads CASSLVGTGEGQPQHF. CDR3 in DNA: TGTGCCAGCAGCTTAGTTGGAACAGGGGAAGGTCAGCCCCAGCATTTT.

This chain links TRBV7-2 with TRBJ1-2; the D gene is possibly TRBD1 (5 bases). The CDR3 has 13 residues. Germline lookup yields CDR1 SGHTA and CDR2 FQGNSA. Trimming cost V 2 bases and J 4 bases, with 8 bases left between them. CDR3 in amino acids: CASSLSGAYGYTF. CDR3 DNA sequence: TGTGCCAGCAGCTTAAGCGGGGCCTATGGCTACACCTTC.

This chain joins TRBV28 and TRBJ2-7, with no clear D. The CDR3 is 11 amino acids. Trimming left V 2 bases short and J 6 bases short, with 5 bases between. CDR1 and CDR2 from the germline V gene are MDHEN and SYDVKM. The CDR3 region is CASSLGREQYF. CDR3 coding DNA: TGTGCCAGCAGTTTAGGCCGCGAGCAGTACTTC.

The J gene is TRBJ1-3, the V gene TRBV28, with TRBD1 matching 7 bases. Per germline, CDR1 MDHEN and CDR2 SYDVKM. V was clipped by 5 bases and J by 0 bases; unmatched bases: 4. The CDR3 has 15 residues. DNA for the CDR3: TGTGCCAGCAGTACAGGGGTTAACTCTGGAAACACCATATATTTT. Protein: CASSTGVNSGNTIYF.

The J gene is TRBJ1-4, the V gene TRBV5-1; possibly TRBD1 for D (5 bases). V was pared by 0 bases and J by 8 bases, with 11 bases between. The CDR3 totals 14 residues. CDR1 and CDR2 (germline): SGHRS, YFSETQ. The CDR3 here is CASSLDRSSEKLFF. The CDR3 nucleotides read TGCGCCAGCAGCTTGGACAGGTCATCAGAAAAACTGTTTTTT.

The V call is TRBV6-2 or TRBV6-3, the J call TRBJ2-5; 11 nucleotides agree with TRBD1. This CDR3 contains 17 residues. Losses at the gene ends were 6 bases for V and 3 bases for J; bases not matched to a gene: 12. Germline CDR1 reads MNHEY; CDR2 reads SVGEGT. Here the CDR3 reads CASSVGQGAFYEETQYF. The CDR3 coding sequence is TGTGCCAGCAGCGTCGGACAGGGGGCTTTTTATGAAGAGACCCAGTACTTC.

The count of this clone is one. The J gene is TRBJ1-4, the V gene TRBV6-5, with D possibly being TRBD1 (6 bases). The J call may be incorrect, as the DNA end agrees better with TRBJ2-2. The CDR3 runs 14 residues. CDR1 is MNHEY, CDR2 SVGAGI, per germline. The CDR3 coding sequence is TGTGCCAGCACCTGGGTTCAGGGGTCGAAGGAGCTGTTTTTT. It encodes CASTWVQGSKELFF.

The chain couples TRBV4-3 to TRBJ1-1; D ambiguous. Germline CDR1 LGHNA, CDR2 YSLEER. This CDR3 comprises 13 residues. Trimming removed 2 bases from V and 2 bases from J, with 6 bases in between. The CDR3 loop reads CASSQKINTEAFF. The CDR3 nucleotides are TGCGCCAGCAGCCAAAAAATAAACACTGAAGCTTTCTTT.

The chain is built from TRBV10-3 and TRBJ2-2, with D perhaps TRBD2 (5 bases). CDR3 length: 13 amino acids. Germline V gives CDR1 ENHRY, CDR2 SYGVKD. Trimming cost V 2 bases and J 6 bases, with 7 bases left between them. The CDR3 DNA reads TGTGCCATCAGTGAGGAGAGGGCCGGGGAGCTGTTTTTT. This codes for CAISEERAGELFF.